Listed here are 9 T cell receptor beta chains from one sample, sequenced in a study of blood T cell repertoires in COVID-19. TCRdb keeps only in-frame clones here, not all; method: immunoSEQ multiplex PCR. The table lists about 150,000 clones, 80% to 90% of them singletons, with 15% in the top ten. The source material was peripheral blood. These receptor sequences come from a woman between 35 and 50 years old with acute or convalescent COVID-19.

The chain uses TRBV30 and TRBJ1-2, with 7 positions matching TRBD1. V gave up 1 base and J gave up 3 bases; unmatched junction bases: 8. This CDR3 is 15 amino acids long. Germline V CDR1 and CDR2: GTSNPN, SVGIG (reference sequence). The CDR3 DNA sequence: TGTGCCTGGAGTGGACAGGGAGGAGTAGACTATGGCTACACCTTC. Translating it yields CAWSGQGGVDYGYTF.

The rearrangement links TRBV13 to TRBJ1-5; unclear D gene. V gave up 2 bases and J gave up 9 bases, with 11 bases separating them. CDR1 and CDR2 from the germline V gene are PRHDT and FYEKMQ (reference sequence). The CDR3 runs 13 residues. The CDR3 DNA reads TGTGCCAGCAGCTTAACCCGTTCGGGGCCCCAGCATTTT. Its protein is CASSLTRSGPQHF.

The chain recombines TRBV30 with TRBJ1-6; D might be TRBD1 (5 bases). CDR3 length equals 14 residues. CDR1 and CDR2 from the germline V gene are GTSNPN and SVGIG (reference sequence). Deletions cut 0 bases from V and 6 bases from J, with 9 bases between. The CDR3 loop reads CAWSVGQGNSPLHF. CDR3 DNA sequence: TGTGCCTGGAGTGTAGGGCAGGGTAATTCACCCCTCCACTTT.

The chain has TRBV7-9 and TRBJ1-3; weak D call: TRBD1 (6 bases). The germline CDR1 and CDR2 sequences are SEHNR and FQNEAQ (reference sequence). The CDR3 extends over 16 amino acids. Trimming removed 3 bases from V and 2 bases from J, with 14 bases in between. CDR3 sequence reads: CASSFRGQVPGNTIYF. The DNA for the CDR3 is TGTGCCAGCAGCTTCCGGGGACAAGTCCCTGGAAACACCATATATTTT.

The CDR3 sequence is CASSIAGFGTYEQYF. The CDR3 DNA follows: TGTGCCAGTAGTATCGCGGGGTTTGGTACCTACGAGCAGTACTTC. V gene TRBV19 combines with J gene TRBJ2-7; weak D call: TRBD2 (6 bases). Germline CDR1 LNHDA, CDR2 SQIVND (reference sequence). The CDR3 loop spans 15 amino acids. Trimming removed 3 bases from V and 2 bases from J, with 14 bases in between.

The chain recombines TRBV7-7 with TRBJ2-1, with 10 bases identical to TRBD2. The CDR3 consists of 19 residues. Germline loops: CDR1 SSHAT, CDR2 FNYEAQ (reference sequence). J lost 5 bases, V lost 5 bases, and 18 bases had no gene match. The CDR3 DNA sequence: TGTGCCAGCAGCCTCCTTTGGGTAGAAGCGGGGGGGACCGACAATGAGCAGTTCTTC. This encodes CASSLLWVEAGGTDNEQFF.

CDR3 bases: TGTGCCAGCAGTTTAGAAGGGGGCTACGAGCAGTACTTC. This sequence encodes CASSLEGGYEQYF. The chain combines TRBV27 with TRBJ2-7; a weak D match, TRBD1 (6 bases). The V and J ends lost 2 bases and 3 bases respectively, with 8 bases between them. This CDR3 is built from 13 residues. Germline values: CDR1 MNHEY, CDR2 SMNVEV (reference sequence).

The chain employs TRBV27 and TRBJ2-3; 7 nucleotides match TRBD2. Per the germline V gene, CDR1 is MNHEY and CDR2 is SMNVEV (reference sequence). The CDR3 covers 14 residues. V lost 5 bases to trimming and J lost 2 bases; unmatched junction nucleotides: 4. The CDR3 loop reads CASSIRLATDTQYF. The CDR3 coding sequence is TGTGCCAGCAGTATCCGACTAGCCACAGATACGCAGTATTTT.

The chain combines TRBV15 with TRBJ2-1; 11 bases are a match to TRBD2. Germline-derived CDR1 and CDR2 are LNHNV and YYDKDF (reference sequence). V lost 0 bases to trimming and J lost 5 bases; unmatched junction nucleotides: 12. This CDR3 contains 19 residues. The CDR3 DNA reads TGTGCCACCAGCAGAGACCTAGCGGGAGGAGGGGGATCCCACAATGAGCAGTTCTTC. Residues: CATSRDLAGGGGSHNEQFF.